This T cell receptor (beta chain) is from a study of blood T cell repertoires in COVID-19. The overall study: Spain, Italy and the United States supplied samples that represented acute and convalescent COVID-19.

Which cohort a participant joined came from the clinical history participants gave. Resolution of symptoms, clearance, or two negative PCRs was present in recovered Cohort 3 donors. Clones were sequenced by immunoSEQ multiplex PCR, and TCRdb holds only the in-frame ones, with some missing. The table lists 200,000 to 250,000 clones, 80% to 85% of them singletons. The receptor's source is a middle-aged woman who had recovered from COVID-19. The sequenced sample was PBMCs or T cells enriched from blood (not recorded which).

Written as DNA, the CDR3 is TGTGCCAGCAGCTGGAGAGGGAGGGACACTGAAGCTTTCTTT. Translated: CASSWRGRDTEAFF. This chain uses TRBV27 with TRBJ1-1; unclear D gene. This CDR3 comprises 14 residues. Germline CDR1 reads MNHEY; CDR2 reads SMNVEV (reference sequence). V was clipped by 6 bases and J by 3 bases, with 14 bases between them.